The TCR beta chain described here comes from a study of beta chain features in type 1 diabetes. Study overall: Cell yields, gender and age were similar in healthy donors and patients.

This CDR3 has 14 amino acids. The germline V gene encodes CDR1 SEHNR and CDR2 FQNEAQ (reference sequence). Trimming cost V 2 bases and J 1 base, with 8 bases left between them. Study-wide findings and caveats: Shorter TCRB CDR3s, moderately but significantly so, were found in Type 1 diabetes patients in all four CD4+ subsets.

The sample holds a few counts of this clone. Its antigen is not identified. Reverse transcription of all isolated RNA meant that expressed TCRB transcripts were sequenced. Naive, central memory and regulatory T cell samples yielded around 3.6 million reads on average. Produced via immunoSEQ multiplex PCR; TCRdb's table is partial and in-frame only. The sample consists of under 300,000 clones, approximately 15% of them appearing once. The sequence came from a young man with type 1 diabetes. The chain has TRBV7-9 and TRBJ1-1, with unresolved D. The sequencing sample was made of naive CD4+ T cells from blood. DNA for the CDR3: TGTGCCAGCAGCTTATCGAGACAGAACACTGAAGCTTTCTTT. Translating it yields CASSLSRQNTEAFF.